The entry below gives a single T cell receptor beta chain sequence along with its context. Its antigen remains undetermined. Per-nucleotide qualities are absent, and no much larger clonotype sits a single base away. The CDR3 runs 13 residues from the cysteine to the phenylalanine. Kept here is only the CDR3 DNA, which spans 39 bases and is read in frame from base 1. Trimming leaves V shorter by 4 bases and J shorter by 7 bases, with the junction holding 3 bases beyond the gene matches. Reading the germline V gene gives CDR1 MNHNS and CDR2 SASEGT. Libraries were prepared through the immunoSEQ multiplex PCR assay. The multiplex PCR relied on a mix of 60 forward primers for TCR Vbeta segments and 13 reverse primers for TCR Jbeta segments. A multiplex PCR assay on genomic DNA amplified the CDR3 region of rearranged TCR beta genes. Amplified TCR beta libraries were sequenced as 87-base-pair reads on the Illumina HiSeq System. For the original study's pipeline: A later analysis tallied around 87 million unique TCR beta chains across the approximately 670 repertoires, and around 12 million of those chains were shared by two or more donors. To remove PCR and sequencing errors, raw reads were error-corrected and collapsed into unique sequences using a nearest-neighbor algorithm that merged closely related sequences. V, D and J gene segments were assigned by aligning CDR3 sequences to IMGT reference sequences. For a sequence to be retained, a match of at least six nucleotides was required to both a V gene segment and a J gene segment. A rearrangement counted as productive if the CDR3 had no stop codons and remained in frame with V and J, and every other rearrangement counted as non-productive. CDR3 was defined by IMGT convention, running from the second conserved V-encoded cysteine to the conserved J-encoded phenylalanine. Sequences without an unambiguous match to a single V gene segment were excluded from the earlier analysis of over 500 of the donors. An earlier analysis of several hundred of the donors called V segments functional above 56.7% productive rearrangements and segregating when the between-donor standard deviation exceeded 5%. To diagnose cytomegalovirus status from the catalog of TCR beta chain sequences, a statistical classification framework was built. V and J gene assignment, in a later analysis, came from comparing TCR nucleotide sequences with IMGT/GENE-DB human TR gene sequences. Using the TCRdist pipeline, a later analysis assigned CDR3 sequences along with most-parsimonious VDJ recombination scenarios. A later analysis defined each TCR beta chain by its CDR3 amino acid sequence plus V-gene family, and excluded reads lacking a unique V-gene family. To address suspected cross-contamination and a sequencing artifact, a later analysis removed around 590 highly shared, low-generation-probability nucleotide sequences. For each public chain, a later analysis derived a clonal expansion index from normalized ranks of inferred template counts within each repertoire. A later analysis computed generation probabilities with a VDJ recombination model fitted to out-of-frame rearrangements, and checked the results against IGoR. In a later analysis, TCR-TCR, TCR-HLA and TCR-CMV co-occurrence was scored with hypergeometric tests, and a repertoire-size bias correction was applied to TCR pairs. A later analysis estimated false discovery rates by permuting HLA or CMV assignments 20 times. In a later analysis, co-occurring TCRs were grouped using DBSCAN, with TCRdist sequence similarity added in when clustering inside HLA-allele-positive subsets. Repertoires with fewer than 30,000 or more than 120,000 public chains were left out of co-occurrence clustering, as were about 5 repertoires with anomalous nucleotide sharing. The source is immuneACCESS, and TCRdb retained only in-frame sequences with V and J called. Part of the clones is not carried over; for the studies checked, unresolved V genes explain less than half of this, and the remainder is unexplained. V and J calls and clone size are copied from that table; D and trimming were computed from the DNA. Recorded for this sample are about 160,000 clones; 65% to 85% of them occurred a single time. The ten largest clones represent roughly 6.3% of the sample.

The cohort consisted of hundreds of healthy bone marrow donors. At the time of sampling, every cohort member was nominally healthy, though immune exposures that went unrecorded were likely present. The donor was CMV seropositive and belonged to the group of a few hundred seropositive cohort members. Every donor gave a peripheral blood sample, and the peripheral blood mononuclear cells from that sample were used for TCR beta sequencing. Genomic DNA was extracted from the blood cell samples with the Qiagen DNeasy Blood Extraction Kit. This sample was taken from a study of cytomegalovirus exposure and HLA in healthy donors (TCRdb year 2017). Looking at the study overall: According to an earlier analysis of 587 of the donors, about 179 million T cells yielded roughly 100 million unique TCR beta sequences and 276 Gb of sequence data. An early release that covered fewer than 750 HLA-typed donors contained 250 to 350 gigabases of sequencing data and 75 million to 100 million unique TCR sequences. The genetic ancestry cluster associated with self-reported Caucasian donors included 80% to 90% of the approximately 400 genotyped donors. The study aimed to test whether cataloging public T cell receptors could reveal signatures of past pathogen exposure. The study used immunosequencing to profile the T cell repertoires of some 600 subjects and linked those repertoires to cytomegalovirus serostatus. In addition to the first cohort of 666 subjects, a separate validation cohort of approximately 120 different subjects was used. The study combined high-throughput TCR immunosequencing, statistical association of individual TCRs with disease status, and machine learning to predict cytomegalovirus infection status. To study patterns of TCR occurrence, a later analysis re-analyzed previously published TCR beta repertoires from just over 650 donors and added high-resolution HLA genotyping. The later analysis used no new phenotypic data to find candidate immune exposures, relying instead on TCR beta sequences and their occurrence across donors. An earlier analysis of around 640 of the donors used high-throughput TCR beta sequencing to judge whether each TCR beta V gene segment behaved as functional or pseudogenic. Donor age, sex, ethnicity and CMV serostatus were compiled together with the repertoire data. In a later genetic analysis, genome-wide SNP genotypes for about 55% of the roughly 670 donors were used, and that subset was treated as a discovery cohort. Every discovery cohort repertoire had been produced on one sequencing platform. HLA typing included class I and class II loci at four-digit resolution. Typing coverage varied by locus: roughly 620-630 donors for A, B, C, DRB1 and DQB1; roughly 560 for DQA1; approximately 570 for DPA1; approximately 490 for DPB1. Roughly 5 DR-DQ haplotypes were handled as single units for association and clustering, since linkage in the cohort was strong. On average, roughly 200,000 unique TCR beta nucleotide sequences were sequenced per donor among more than 350 genotyped donors of the cohort, with roughly 19% of those sequences being non-productive. General study outcomes and caveats: Cytomegalovirus status was reported to be diagnosed by the classifier with high specificity and sensitivity in both the original and validation cohorts. Compared with equally common non-associated chains, HLA-associated TCR beta chains in a later analysis were more clonally expanded and had lower generation probabilities. Because some donors lacked HLA typing at each locus, the association tests relied only on the typed subset. Sequencing depth was assumed to be roughly uniform across donors in the presence/absence analyses, though that assumption may not hold. The only immune exposure information available for the cohort was CMV serostatus. In vitro tests confirmed that a few of the cytomegalovirus-associated TCR beta chains recognize cytomegalovirus antigens. Strong co-occurrence of HLA alleles, especially DR and DQ, made assigning TCR associations to individual alleles difficult. The study listed approximately 160 TCR beta chains as associated with cytomegalovirus. According to a later genetic analysis, donors in an Asian-associated ancestry cluster had fewer N-insertions in productive TCRs than the approximately 690-donor mean. It was suggested by the authors that the approach could potentially be generalized to other disease states and immunological phenotypes. Most TCR sequences were observed very rarely across donors, whereas some public TCRs were present in many individuals. In this cohort, only TCR beta chains were sequenced, and detectable features were limited by the absence of alpha or paired-chain data. The earlier analysis of 450 to 700 of the donors excluded approximately 15 rarely observed V segments, including chromosome 9 orphons, because counts were too low. V-gene and J-gene trimming of TCR beta chains was associated with a missense DCLRE1C variant in a later genetic analysis, and the association was replicated in an independent cohort. Several of the top co-occurrence clusters appeared to be linked to parvovirus B19, influenza, CMV and Epstein-Barr virus, according to a later analysis. Some IMGT-functional V segments, including TRBV6-2 and TRBV6-3, could not be distinguished by the 87-base-pair reads and were therefore excluded. The sequencing pipeline was judged likely to have produced a cluster of highly shared sequence variants as a technical artifact. A further reported finding was that TCR beta sequences accurately predicted the HLA-A and HLA-B alleles for most subjects in the first cohort. Correlated functional status among segregating V segments might reflect linkage disequilibrium, but an unknown experimental factor could not be ruled out. A later analysis found that TCR association rates varied across HLA loci, with DRB1 alleles showing the most associated TCRs and HLA-C alleles the fewest. In an earlier analysis of roughly 500 of the donors, most TCR beta V segments appeared in productive rearrangements about 87% or about 30% of the time, broadly matching IMGT annotations. Specific HLA alleles were associated with about 17,000 TCR beta sequences at a false discovery rate of 0.05 in a later analysis. In a later analysis, most CMV-associated TCR beta chains were found to appear HLA-restricted, with HLA associations seemingly driven largely by CMV exposure.

This chain is built from TRBV6-1 and TRBJ1-1, and 10 bases in between align with TRBD1. This sequence originates from a male donor in good health and CMV-seropositive. The sample was PBMCs. The DNA reads as follows: TGTGCCAGCAGTGGACAGGGGGCAGATGAAGCTTTCTTT. It translates as CASSGQGADEAFF.